The rows below give T cell receptor beta chains drawn from one sample of a study of blood T cells in healthy people across ages. Using its own MiXCR run on the 5' RACE reads, TCRdb lists one record per CDR3 protein. The data show 600,000 to 850,000 distinct CDR3 sequences, 43% seen once. The sample was blood. The receptors originated from a woman aged 60-75 years in good health. The CDR3 runs from the conserved cysteine through the conserved F or W. The order of the fields is V gene, clone size, D gene, J gene, CDR3 DNA, CDR3 protein. D genes are given only for firm matches. Where a row states a size, it is once, few, many or the class of an expanded clone; other rows omit it.

v_gene: TRBV12-3/TRBV12-4; abundance: few; d_gene: .; j_gene: TRBJ2-6; CDR3nt: TGTGCCAGCAGTTTAGAACACTCTGGGGCCAACGTCCTGACTTTC; CDR3aa: CASSLEHSGANVLTF
v_gene: TRBV20-1; abundance: .; d_gene: .; j_gene: TRBJ1-2; CDR3nt: TGCAGTGCTAGCCCACCGGGCGGCGGCTACACCTTC; CDR3aa: CSASPPGGGYTF
v_gene: TRBV5-6; abundance: .; d_gene: .; j_gene: TRBJ2-1; CDR3nt: TGTGCCAGCAGCTTGGAACTTGGGACAACCAATGAGCAGTTCTTC; CDR3aa: CASSLELGTTNEQFF
v_gene: TRBV25-1; abundance: .; d_gene: .; j_gene: TRBJ1-5; CDR3nt: TGTGCCAGCAGTGTTCCTTCTAGCAATCAGCCCCAGCATTTT; CDR3aa: CASSVPSSNQPQHF
v_gene: TRBV27; abundance: few; d_gene: .; j_gene: TRBJ2-3; CDR3nt: TGTGCCAGCAAAGGGCTAGCACATAGTACGCAGTATTTT; CDR3aa: CASKGLAHSTQYF
v_gene: TRBV23-1; abundance: .; d_gene: .; j_gene: TRBJ2-5; CDR3nt: TGCGCCAGCAGTCAATCTTGGCTCACGGAGACCCAGTACTTC; CDR3aa: CASSQSWLTETQYF
v_gene: TRBV6-5; abundance: once; d_gene: .; j_gene: TRBJ1-3; CDR3nt: TGTGCCAGCAGTTCCAGGTGGAGCACTGGAAACACCATATATTTT; CDR3aa: CASSSRWSTGNTIYF
v_gene: TRBV7-3; abundance: many; d_gene: TRBD1; j_gene: TRBJ2-3; CDR3nt: TGTGCCAGCAGCTTACACTTGACAGGGTTTTCAGATACGCAGTATTTT; CDR3aa: CASSLHLTGFSDTQYF
v_gene: TRBV6-5; abundance: few; d_gene: .; j_gene: TRBJ2-7; CDR3nt: TGTGCCAGCAGTTACTCGCCGTACGAGCAGTACTTC; CDR3aa: CASSYSPYEQYF
v_gene: TRBV29-1; abundance: .; d_gene: .; j_gene: TRBJ2-2; CDR3nt: TGCAGCGTTGATGAGGGGGACTTCACCGGGGAGCTGTTTTTT; CDR3aa: CSVDEGDFTGELFF
v_gene: TRBV7-3; abundance: once; d_gene: TRBD2; j_gene: TRBJ2-3; CDR3nt: TGTGCCAGCAGCCCCACCCAGACTAGCGGGGGCACAGATGCGCAGTATTTT; CDR3aa: CASSPTQTSGGTDAQYF
v_gene: TRBV12-3/TRBV12-4; abundance: .; d_gene: .; j_gene: TRBJ1-2; CDR3nt: TGTGCCAGCAGTTTGCTGTTAGGCTCTGGCTACACCTTC; CDR3aa: CASSLLLGSGYTF
v_gene: TRBV27; abundance: few; d_gene: TRBD1; j_gene: TRBJ2-7; CDR3nt: TGTGCCAGCAGGATAGGACAGGTCTCCTACGAGCAGTACTTC; CDR3aa: CASRIGQVSYEQYF
v_gene: TRBV12-3/TRBV12-4; abundance: .; d_gene: TRBD1; j_gene: TRBJ2-1; CDR3nt: TGTGCCAGCAGTGTAGCAGGGGGCTCCGTGCAGTTCTTC; CDR3aa: CASSVAGGSVQFF
v_gene: TRBV6-2/TRBV6-3; abundance: .; d_gene: TRBD1; j_gene: TRBJ2-7; CDR3nt: TGTGCCAGCAGGGGCCAGGGGGAATCCTACGAGCAGTACTTC; CDR3aa: CASRGQGESYEQYF
v_gene: TRBV20-1; abundance: .; d_gene: TRBD1; j_gene: TRBJ2-7; CDR3nt: TGCAGTGCTAGAGATTACTCAGGGGGAAGCTCCTACGAGCAGTACTTC; CDR3aa: CSARDYSGGSSYEQYF
v_gene: TRBV7-2; abundance: once; d_gene: .; j_gene: TRBJ2-5; CDR3nt: TGTGCCAGCAGCTTAGACCGCGGGGTAGGGGAGACCCAGTACTTC; CDR3aa: CASSLDRGVGETQYF
v_gene: TRBV10-1; abundance: .; d_gene: TRBD2; j_gene: TRBJ2-5; CDR3nt: TGCGCCAGCAGTGGGGGACTAGCGGGGGACCAAGAGACCCAGTACTTC; CDR3aa: CASSGGLAGDQETQYF
v_gene: TRBV20-1; abundance: .; d_gene: .; j_gene: TRBJ2-1; CDR3nt: TGCAGTGCTAGAGATATGGGACGGGGGACCAATGAGCAGTTCTTC; CDR3aa: CSARDMGRGTNEQFF
v_gene: TRBV20-1; abundance: .; d_gene: TRBD1; j_gene: TRBJ1-2; CDR3nt: TGCAGTGCTAGAGGAGGGTCAGGGGGTACCTATGGCTACACCTTC; CDR3aa: CSARGGSGGTYGYTF
v_gene: TRBV20-1; abundance: .; d_gene: TRBD2; j_gene: TRBJ2-3; CDR3nt: TGCAGTGCTAGGGCGGGAGGTGGAGATACGCAGTATTTT; CDR3aa: CSARAGGGDTQYF
v_gene: TRBV20-1; abundance: .; d_gene: TRBD1; j_gene: TRBJ2-2; CDR3nt: TGCAGTGCTAGAAAGACCCCTACAGGGGGTAGGCAAAACACCGGGGAGCTGTTTTTT; CDR3aa: CSARKTPTGGRQNTGELFF
v_gene: TRBV20-1; abundance: .; d_gene: TRBD2; j_gene: TRBJ2-1; CDR3nt: TGCAGTGCTGAGACTAGCGGGGGCCTCAATGAGCAGTTCTTC; CDR3aa: CSAETSGGLNEQFF
v_gene: TRBV9; abundance: few; d_gene: TRBD1; j_gene: TRBJ1-2; CDR3nt: TGTGCCAGCAGCACAGACAGGGGGGCTAACTATGGCTACACCTTC; CDR3aa: CASSTDRGANYGYTF
v_gene: TRBV21-1; abundance: few; d_gene: .; j_gene: TRBJ2-1; CDR3nt: TGTGCCAGCAGCGCCAGCCGGGGGGGATCAGACAATGAGCAGTTCTTC; CDR3aa: CASSASRGGSDNEQFF
v_gene: TRBV12-3/TRBV12-4; abundance: .; d_gene: .; j_gene: TRBJ2-5; CDR3nt: TGTGCCAGCAGTTCGCCCCAGGGAAGGAAAGAGACCCAGTACTTC; CDR3aa: CASSSPQGRKETQYF
v_gene: TRBV3-1; abundance: once; d_gene: .; j_gene: TRBJ2-2; CDR3nt: TGTGCCAGCAGCCAAGCGTACACCGGGGAGCTGTTTTTT; CDR3aa: CASSQAYTGELFF
v_gene: TRBV7-2; abundance: many; d_gene: TRBD1; j_gene: TRBJ2-1; CDR3nt: TGTGCCAGCAGCCTCCGGACAGGGAGGTCCACCGGTGAGCAGTTCTTC; CDR3aa: CASSLRTGRSTGEQFF
v_gene: TRBV7-6; abundance: many; d_gene: TRBD2; j_gene: TRBJ2-1; CDR3nt: TGTGCCAGCAGCGGAGGACCGGGCGGGGGACTCTCCCGCTCCTACAATGAGCAGTTCTTC; CDR3aa: CASSGGPGGGLSRSYNEQFF
v_gene: TRBV24-1; abundance: .; d_gene: TRBD2; j_gene: TRBJ2-3; CDR3nt: TGTGCCACCAGTGATTCCGGACTAGCGGGAGGAGATACGCAGTATTTT; CDR3aa: CATSDSGLAGGDTQYF
v_gene: TRBV4-2; abundance: .; d_gene: .; j_gene: TRBJ2-7; CDR3nt: TGTGCCAGCAGCCGAGCCAACGGGCAGGGTAATTGGAAAAGCTCCTACAATGAGCAGTACTTC; CDR3aa: CASSRANGQGNWKSSYNEQYF
v_gene: TRBV7-9; abundance: few; d_gene: .; j_gene: TRBJ2-7; CDR3nt: TGTGCCAGCAGCTTAGTTGTCCGGACCCCGGGTCCCCACGAGCAGTACTTC; CDR3aa: CASSLVVRTPGPHEQYF
v_gene: TRBV7-3; abundance: many; d_gene: TRBD2; j_gene: TRBJ2-3; CDR3nt: TGTGCCAGCAGCCTGACTCAGCGGGGGGGCACAGATACGCAGTATTTT; CDR3aa: CASSLTQRGGTDTQYF
v_gene: TRBV5-4; abundance: few; d_gene: TRBD1; j_gene: TRBJ1-6; CDR3nt: TGTGCCAGCAGCTTCTCGGAGGGGGCTTCACCCCTCCACTTT; CDR3aa: CASSFSEGASPLHF
v_gene: TRBV4-3; abundance: once; d_gene: TRBD2; j_gene: TRBJ2-1; CDR3nt: TGCGCCAGCAGCCAAGATCGGAGTAGCGGGGGGGCCAGTGAGCAGTTCTTC; CDR3aa: CASSQDRSSGGASEQFF
v_gene: TRBV7-3; abundance: .; d_gene: .; j_gene: TRBJ2-6; CDR3nt: TGTGCCGGCAGCTTAGAGGGAGGACCGGGGGCCAACGTCCTGACTTTC; CDR3aa: CAGSLEGGPGANVLTF
v_gene: TRBV7-6; abundance: few; d_gene: .; j_gene: TRBJ2-1; CDR3nt: TGTGCCAGCAGTTTCCTGGTGTCAGAGCAGTTCTTC; CDR3aa: CASSFLVSEQFF
v_gene: TRBV9; abundance: few; d_gene: .; j_gene: TRBJ1-5; CDR3nt: TGTGCCAGCAGCGTTGGGAATAGCAATCAGCCCCAGCATTTT; CDR3aa: CASSVGNSNQPQHF
v_gene: TRBV7-2; abundance: few; d_gene: .; j_gene: TRBJ2-4; CDR3nt: TGTGCCAGCAGCTTAGGCCCCCAAAACATTCAGTACTTC; CDR3aa: CASSLGPQNIQYF
v_gene: TRBV7-3; abundance: .; d_gene: TRBD2; j_gene: TRBJ2-3; CDR3nt: TGTGCCAGCAGCTTAATCCCTAGCGGGGGCGGCACAGATACGCAGTATTTT; CDR3aa: CASSLIPSGGGTDTQYF
v_gene: TRBV15; abundance: .; d_gene: .; j_gene: TRBJ1-6; CDR3nt: TGTGCCACGAGTCTCTCAGTGATGGACGCCCTCCACTTT; CDR3aa: CATSLSVMDALHF
v_gene: TRBV6-5; abundance: .; d_gene: .; j_gene: TRBJ1-2; CDR3nt: TGTGCCAGCAGTTATAGTTTAACGGGGGGCTCCTATGGCTACACCTTC; CDR3aa: CASSYSLTGGSYGYTF
v_gene: TRBV20-1; abundance: few; d_gene: TRBD1; j_gene: TRBJ1-4; CDR3nt: TGCAGTGCTACTAGGACAGGGGGCAATGAAAAACTGTTTTTT; CDR3aa: CSATRTGGNEKLFF
v_gene: TRBV5-1; abundance: .; d_gene: TRBD1; j_gene: TRBJ1-2; CDR3nt: TGCGCCAGCAGCTCCCCAGGGGGCGGTGACTATGGCTACACCTTC; CDR3aa: CASSSPGGGDYGYTF
v_gene: TRBV5-1; abundance: once; d_gene: .; j_gene: TRBJ2-5; CDR3nt: TGCGCCAGCAGCTTGGGTTATGCAGAGCAGTACTTC; CDR3aa: CASSLGYAEQYF